This T cell receptor beta chain appears in the sequencing data of a study of T cells in Graves' hyperthyroidism and ophthalmopathy. The CDR3 length is 17 residues. Germline V gene data show CDR1 as MDHEN and CDR2 as SYDVKM. Pregnant or lactating patients were excluded, as were those with uncontrolled infection or other autoimmune disease. Clinical symptoms, serum thyroxine and TRAb, thyroid ultrasound and orbital computed tomography were used for the diagnoses. Study observations and caveats: Patients with ophthalmopathy were separated from those with stable hyperthyroidism by a 13 V-J model.

The CDR3 regions of TCR beta were amplified from RNA transcripts. First-round RT-PCR targeting the TCR CDR3 was performed with the HTBI primer set. TCRdb ran MiXCR on the multiplex PCR reads and lists one entry per CDR3 protein. The sample contains 500,000 to 600,000 distinct CDR3 sequences, about 46% of which appear only once. Only a few counts were recorded for this clonotype. Its antigen remains unknown. The junction shows a germline mismatch at one end, possibly a read error. The chain employs TRBV28 and TRBJ2-2; D gene ambiguous. The source is an adult woman with Graves' disease, either hyperthyroidism or ophthalmopathy (not recorded which). Specimen: peripheral blood or thyroid tissue (not recorded which). The CDR3 sequence is CASSPTPHQINTGELFF. CDR3 sequence (DNA): TGCGCCAGCAGCCCCACCCCCCACCAAATAAACACCGGGGAGCTGTTTTTT.